The 10 T cell receptor beta chains listed next were all sequenced from one sample in a study of kidney transplant recipient with SARS-CoV-2 infection. TCRdb re-derived calls from the reads in MiXCR, one entry per CDR3 protein. The repertoire includes 250,000 or so distinct CDR3 sequences, about 30% of them detected once, and less than 8.5% sits in the top ten. The material was a blood sample, obtained at baseline and around day 110 from a kidney transplant recipient. These receptors were obtained from a male patient between 25 and 39 years old who had COVID-19 and was a kidney transplant recipient. Part of the T cells may come from the graft donor.

This clonotype was recorded many times. The V and J genes are TRBV5-5 and TRBJ1-3; D is perhaps TRBD1 (6 bases). V shed 4 bases and J shed 3 bases, with 11 bases lying between them. This CDR3 spans 14 amino acids. Germline V CDR1 and CDR2: SGHKS, YYEKEE (reference sequence). The CDR3 loop is CASSQGSNGNTIYF. The CDR3 DNA is TGTGCCAGCAGCCAGGGGAGTAATGGAAACACCATATATTTT.

Notes on this clonotype: One base away lies a much larger clone, so this may be a sequencing read error. V gene TRBV20-1 combines with J gene TRBJ2-1; 7 bases line up with TRBD2. The J call may be incorrect, as the DNA end agrees better with TRBJ2-7. This CDR3 has 12 amino acids. The germline gives CDR1 DFQATT, CDR2 SNEGSKA (reference sequence). Written as DNA, the CDR3 is TGCGGCACTGGCGGGAGAAGGGACGAGCAGTACTTC. Protein: CGTGGRRDEQYF.

Turning to this clonotype: This may stem from a read error, because a much larger clone lies one nucleotide away. This chain joins TRBV7-7 and TRBJ1-6; perhaps TRBD1 as D (5 bases). Germline V gene sequence: CDR1 SSHAT, CDR2 FNYEAQ (reference sequence). V was pared by 6 bases and J by 9 bases, with 18 bases between. The CDR3 has 15 residues. The CDR3: CASSSRDLVFSPLHF. The CDR3 DNA reads as TGTGCCAGCAGTTCCCGGGACCTCGTGTTTTCACCCCTCCACTTT.

This clonotype showed up many times. This sequence joins TRBV21-1 and TRBJ1-5; the tabulated D call, TRBD1, remains unverified against the DNA. TRBV21-1 is flagged as a pseudogene. There are 17 residues in the CDR3. This CDR3 is CASRVDIATLASSAQHF. The CDR3 nucleotides read TGTGCCAGCAGAGTGGACATAGCTACATTGGCATCATCAGCCCAGCATTTT.

The sample holds many counts of this clonotype. The junction and the germline gene differ at one end; a read error may be behind it. The gene calls are TRBV3-1 and TRBJ1-1; D gene unclear. This CDR3 spans 16 amino acids. The germline V gene encodes CDR1 LGHDT and CDR2 YNNKEL (reference sequence). The CDR3, as DNA: TGTGCCAGCAGCCAAGCGGTCAGCCACGGGAACACTGAAGTTTTCTTT. It encodes CASSQAVSHGNTEVFF.

This clonotype was seen a few times. The chain recombines TRBV4-1 with TRBJ1-2, with 8 bases that match TRBD1. This CDR3 region has 16 residues. J was trimmed by 0 bases and V by 2 bases; bases with no gene match: 5. Germline V lookup: CDR1 MGHRA, CDR2 YSYEKL. The CDR3 sequence is CASSQPRDRTNYGYTF. The CDR3 region has the DNA TGCGCCAGCAGCCAACCCCGGGACAGGACTAACTATGGCTACACCTTC.

There are many counts of this clonotype. The chain joins TRBV12-3 or TRBV12-4 to TRBJ1-5; unclear D gene. This CDR3 is built from 15 residues. V dropped 5 bases and J dropped 2 bases, with 13 bases sitting between them. CDR3 sequence: CASSVVGWGNQPQHF. The CDR3 DNA follows: TGTGCCAGCAGTGTCGTGGGATGGGGCAATCAGCCCCAGCATTTT.

The table lists this clonotype with a few counts. This chain links TRBV6-2 or TRBV6-3 with TRBJ2-1; a possible D gene is TRBD2 (6 bases). This CDR3 region has 15 residues. V lost 8 bases and J lost 2, with 16 bases in between. Germline V gene lookup returns CDR1 MNHEY and CDR2 SVGEGT. CDR3 in DNA: TGTGCCAGCGGTAGCGGACCAAGCGCCTACAATGAGCAGTTCTTC. It encodes CASGSGPSAYNEQFF.

As concerns this clonotype: A much larger clone differs by one base, so this may be a read error. J is TRBJ2-7 and V is TRBV5-8; no clear D. The end of the DNA is better explained by TRBJ2-5, so the J call may be wrong. Germline CDR1 is SGHTS and CDR2 is YDEGEE. The CDR3 contains 13 residues. DNA for the CDR3: TGTGCCAGCAGCTTGGACAGACAAGGGACCCAGTACTTC. Its protein is CASSLDRQGTQYF.

A note on this clonotype: A clone one base away is much larger, so this may be a read error. The chain uses TRBV5-1 and TRBJ1-2; 9 nucleotides match TRBD1. Germline lookup yields CDR1 SGHRS and CDR2 YFSETQ. There are 14 residues in the CDR3. This CDR3 is CASSPDRGNYGYAF. The DNA for the CDR3 is TGCGCCAGCAGCCCAGACAGGGGGAACTATGGCTACGCCTTC.